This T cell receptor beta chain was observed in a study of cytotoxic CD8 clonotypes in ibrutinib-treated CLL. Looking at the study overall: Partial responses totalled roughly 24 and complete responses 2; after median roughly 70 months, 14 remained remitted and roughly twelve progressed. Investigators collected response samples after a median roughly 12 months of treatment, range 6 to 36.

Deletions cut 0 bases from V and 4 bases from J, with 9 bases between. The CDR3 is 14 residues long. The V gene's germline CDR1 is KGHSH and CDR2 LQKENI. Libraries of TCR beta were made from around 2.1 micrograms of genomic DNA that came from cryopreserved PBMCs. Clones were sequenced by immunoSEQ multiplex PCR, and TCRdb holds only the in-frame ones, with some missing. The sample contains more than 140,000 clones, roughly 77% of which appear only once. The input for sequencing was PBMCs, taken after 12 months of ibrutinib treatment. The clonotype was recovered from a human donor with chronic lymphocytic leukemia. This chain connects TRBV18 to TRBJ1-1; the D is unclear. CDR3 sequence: CASSPPGLGTEAFF. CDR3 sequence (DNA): TGTGCCAGCTCACCACCGGGTTTGGGCACTGAAGCTTTCTTT.